A single sample is the source of the 19 T cell receptor beta chains below, sequenced in a study of OX40 agonist ivuxolimab in advanced cancers. Assay used: immunoSEQ multiplex PCR; TCRdb lists only in-frame clones, some missing. The sample carries roughly 35,000 clones, about 88% recorded once. The input for sequencing was CD4+ or CD8+ T cells sorted from blood, taken in a trial of the OX40 agonist ivuxolimab. The receptors shown here come from an adult with an advanced solid tumor such as melanoma, head and neck, liver or kidney cancer.

This sequence joins TRBV7-2 and TRBJ2-2; D uncertain. The length of the CDR3 is 13 residues. V was trimmed by 3 bases and J by 3 bases, leaving 5 bases between them. In germline, CDR1 is SGHTA, CDR2 FQGNSA. The CDR3 protein is CASSFRDTGELFF. CDR3 sequence (DNA): TGTGCCAGCAGCTTTAGGGACACCGGGGAGCTGTTTTTT.

CDR3 bases: TGTGCCAGCTCACAGGACGGAGCAGGAGGGAATTCACCCCTCCACTTT. Its translation: CASSQDGAGGNSPLHF. The chain is built from TRBV18 and TRBJ1-6, with D hard to call. From germline, CDR1 is KGHSH and CDR2 LQKENI. Trimming took 4 bases from V and 7 from J, leaving 17 bases between them. CDR3 length equals 16 residues.

The chain is built from TRBV6-6 and TRBJ1-2; no reliable D call. CDR1 MNHNY and CDR2 SVGAGI come from the germline V gene (reference sequence). The V end was cut by 0 bases, the J end by 2 bases, with 10 bases between. The CDR3 totals 15 residues. The CDR3 DNA sequence: TGTGCCAGCAGTTACTCGAGAAACGGGAACTATGGCTACACCTTC. This encodes CASSYSRNGNYGYTF.

The V call is TRBV30, the J call TRBJ1-4; unclear D gene. Germline assignment: CDR1 GTSNPN and CDR2 SVGIG (reference sequence). The CDR3 totals 12 residues. V was pared by 3 bases and J by 2 bases, with 4 bases between. In nucleotides, the CDR3 is TGTGCCTGGAGGGGGACTAATGAAAAACTGTTTTTT. Its translation: CAWRGTNEKLFF.

The rearrangement joins TRBV7-2 to TRBJ1-4; TRBD1 aligns across 12 bases. The CDR3 has 14 residues. J gave up 10 bases and V 5 bases, and 5 bases lay outside the gene matches. Germline V CDR1 and CDR2: SGHTA, FQGNSA. In DNA, the CDR3 is TGTGCCAGCAGCCTGGGACAGGGGGCGCGAAAACTGTTTTTT. It yields the protein CASSLGQGARKLFF.

The J gene is TRBJ1-2, the V gene TRBV2; D is possibly TRBD1 (6 bases). Trimming cost V 7 bases and J 8 bases, with 26 bases left between them. CDR3 length equals 16 residues. Germline CDR1 reads SNHLY; CDR2 reads FYNNEI. CDR3 DNA sequence: TGTGCCAGCACCTTGGCACAGGGTGTAACGATGAAGGGCTACACCTTC. This sequence encodes CASTLAQGVTMKGYTF. The whole variable domain, remainder taken from reference TRBV2 and TRBJ1-2, is EPEVTQTPSHQVTQMGQEVILRCVPISNHLYFYWYRQILGQKVEFLVSFYNNEISEKSEIFDDQFSVERPDGSNFTLKIRSTKLEDSAMYFCASTLAQGVTMKGYTFGSGTRLTVV.

This chain uses TRBV10-2 with TRBJ2-3; D not resolved. The V end was cut by 2 bases, the J end by 0 bases, with 18 bases between. The germline gives CDR1 WSHSY, CDR2 SAAADI. CDR3 length equals 18 residues. The CDR3 loop is CASSERQFFDPSTDTQYF. In DNA, the CDR3 is TGCGCCAGCAGTGAGAGGCAGTTTTTTGACCCTAGCACAGATACGCAGTATTTT.

The rearrangement uses TRBV7-9 and TRBJ2-1; the match to TRBD1 covers 9 bases. V trimming: 1 base; J trimming: 7 bases; junction bases outside the gene matches: 8. This CDR3 is built from 16 residues. The V gene's germline CDR1 is SEHNR and CDR2 FQNEAQ (reference sequence). The CDR3 reads CASSLGGQGRRNEQFF. In DNA, the CDR3 is TGTGCCAGCAGCTTAGGGGGACAGGGCCGCCGGAATGAGCAGTTCTTC.

The chain joins TRBV19 to TRBJ1-6, with a possible D match to TRBD1 (5 bases). V was cut by 3 bases and J by 2 bases, with 11 bases left in between. The CDR3 is made up of 16 amino acids. Germline V gene sequence: CDR1 LNHDA, CDR2 SQIVND (reference sequence). The CDR3 DNA reads TGTGCCAGTAGTATCGGAGGGGCGACCTATAATTCACCCCTCCACTTT. This encodes CASSIGGATYNSPLHF.

The sample holds one count of this clone. The chain carries TRBV4-1 and TRBJ1-6; 12 bases map to TRBD1. V shed 2 bases, J shed 7 bases, and the junction held 6 bases outside the gene matches. CDR1 is MGHRA and CDR2 is YSYEKL in the germline V gene. CDR3 length: 17 amino acids. The CDR3, as DNA: TGCGCCAGCAGCCAAACCGGGACAGGGGGCTACAATTCACCCCTCCACTTT. Protein: CASSQTGTGGYNSPLHF.

This clone was seen a single time. The chain combines TRBV2 with TRBJ2-7, with D maybe TRBD2 (6 bases). Germline V gene data show CDR1 as SNHLY and CDR2 as FYNNEI. The ends were cut back, 6 bases at V and 1 base at J, with 7 bases in the middle. This CDR3 region has 12 residues. CDR3 sequence reads: CASRGLSYEQYF. The CDR3 DNA reads TGTGCCAGCAGGGGACTTTCCTACGAGCAGTACTTC.

The chain joins TRBV27 to TRBJ1-4, with D possibly TRBD1 on 5 matching bases. The CDR3 runs to 18 residues. Deletions cut 0 bases from V and 10 bases from J, with 24 bases between. Looked up from germline, CDR1 is MNHEY and CDR2 is SMNVEV (reference sequence). CDR3 loop: CASSLSGRGESVFGKLFF. DNA of the CDR3: TGTGCCAGCAGTTTATCGGGTCGGGGGGAGTCAGTCTTCGGAAAACTGTTTTTT.

This chain uses TRBV29-1 with TRBJ2-3, with D uncertain. The CDR3 sequence is 13 residues long. The V gene lost 2 bases and the J gene lost 4 bases, with 10 bases spanning the gap. From germline, CDR1 is SQVTM and CDR2 ANQGSEA. The CDR3 DNA reads as TGCAGCGTTGAATCCAATATCCCAGATACGCAGTATTTT. It yields the protein CSVESNIPDTQYF.

This clone was detected only a few times. The chain recombines TRBV7-8 with TRBJ1-1, with a possible D match to TRBD1 (5 bases). This CDR3 comprises 13 residues. The V gene lost 8 bases and the J gene lost 5 bases, with 15 bases spanning the gap. Germline CDR1 and CDR2: SGHVS and FQNEAQ. This chain's CDR3 is CASSIRAGTEAFF. The CDR3 nucleotides read TGTGCCAGCTCTATCAGGGCGGGGACTGAAGCTTTCTTT.

The CDR3 spells CARSCNRVGRTDTQYF. As DNA, the CDR3 is TGTGCCAGAAGCTGTAACAGGGTTGGGCGCACAGATACGCAGTATTTT. The V call is TRBV7-5, the J call TRBJ2-3; no DNA check was done on the table's D call, TRBD1. TRBV7-5 corresponds to a pseudogene. This CDR3 has 16 residues.

V usage is TRBV7-6 and J usage is TRBJ1-3; D is ambiguous. The V gene lost 4 bases and the J gene lost 0 bases, with 10 bases spanning the gap. In germline, CDR1 is SGHVS, CDR2 FNYEAQ. This CDR3 is built from 15 residues. In DNA form, the CDR3 reads TGTGCCAGCAGCTATAGGCCAGACTCTGGAAACACCATATATTTT. Its protein product is CASSYRPDSGNTIYF.

The count of this clone is one. The chain recombines TRBV2 with TRBJ1-2; no clear D. Germline V gives CDR1 SNHLY, CDR2 FYNNEI. The V gene lost 7 bases and the J gene lost 4 bases, with 13 bases spanning the gap. The CDR3 contains 13 residues. The DNA of the CDR3 is TGTGCCAGCACCCAAGCGACCTCCTATGGCTACACCTTC. Its translation: CASTQATSYGYTF. Looking up the rest from reference TRBV2 and TRBJ1-2 gives the full variable domain: EPEVTQTPSHQVTQMGQEVILRCVPISNHLYFYWYRQILGQKVEFLVSFYNNEISEKSEIFDDQFSVERPDGSNFTLKIRSTKLEDSAMYFCASTQATSYGYTFGSGTRLTVV.

The rearrangement joins TRBV15 to TRBJ2-1, with D uncertain. Germline V gives CDR1 LNHNV, CDR2 YYDKDF (reference sequence). CDR3 length: 13 amino acids. V was clipped by 0 bases and J by 8 bases, with 8 bases between them. The CDR3 DNA sequence: TGTGCCACCAGCAGAGACACAGCCGATGAGCAGTTCTTC. It specifies CATSRDTADEQFF.

This sequence joins TRBV7-8 and TRBJ2-5, with D uncertain. The CDR3 sequence is 14 residues long. The V end was cut by 2 bases, the J end by 2 bases, with 9 bases between. CDR1 SGHVS and CDR2 FQNEAQ come from the germline V gene. The chain's CDR3 is CASSLSNRQETQYF. For the CDR3, the DNA is TGTGCCAGCAGCTTATCCAACAGACAAGAGACCCAGTACTTC.